This TCR beta chain was captured by sequencing in a study of T cells in Graves' hyperthyroidism and ophthalmopathy (dated by TCRdb to the late 2010s). Broadly, across the study: Peripheral blood was collected at initial diagnosis, before any treatment. A discovery cohort of roughly 100 patients, fewer than 50 with Graves' ophthalmopathy and about 58 with stable Graves' hyperthyroidism, was used to find distinguishing TCR V-J signatures. Prospective prediction of ophthalmopathy was tested in an independent validation cohort consisting of fewer than 20 hyperthyroidism patients and around 17 patients who later progressed to ophthalmopathy. The 75 to 100 discovery patients were divided at random into training and test sets in a 7:3 ratio. The study also compared thyroid tissue and blood T-cell repertoires from a handful of Graves' hyperthyroidism patients. After blood sampling, hyperthyroidism patients were treated with methimazole at a starting dose of 30 mg daily, and ophthalmopathy patients were treated with high-dose intravenous methylprednisolone. The paper describes TCR Vbeta CDR3 sequencing of about 140 peripheral blood samples, made up of roughly 45 ophthalmopathy patients, some 76 hyperthyroidism patients and 17 progressor patients.

In the case of this clonotype: Its antigen is still unknown. Nothing much larger sits one base from this clone, and base qualities are not available.

Looking up the germline V gene yields CDR1 ENHRY and CDR2 SYGVKD. The CDR3 holds 15 amino acids from the cysteine to the phenylalanine. Only CDR3 DNA remains: 45 bases, in frame from the first base. V is reduced by 3 bases and J by 9 bases, leaving a spacing of 20 bases between them. The TCR beta CDR3 regions were amplified from the RNA transcripts. For the first round of RT-PCR on the TCR CDR3, the HTBI primer set was used together with the Qiagen OneStep RT-PCR kit. Libraries were constructed in a second round of multiplex PCR, after which size selection and purification were performed. Libraries were sequenced paired-end with 100 bp reads on an Illumina HiSeq2000. The study's processing was this. SOAPnuke was used to process the raw data, throwing out any read that contained adapters or uncalled bases, had a mean Phred below 15, or lacked an exact constant-primer or identifier match. High-quality paired reads were merged using COPE v1.2.5, and each unique nucleotide sequence was defined as a clonotype. MiTCR v1.1 was used to align clonotypes to the IMGT TRBV, TRBD and TRBJ reference segments. Only V-J combinations with frequency above 0.0001, covering about 99% of repertoires, were analysed. A TCS score was defined as the ratio of F50 (clonal expansion) to E x V (chaos), with BLOSUM62-based TCRdist applied between CDR3 peptides within each V-J. Welch's t-statistics and random forest reduced roughly 530 V-J features to under 15, which were used in a naive Bayes classifier (R e1071). Thyroid-blood repertoire similarity was quantified with the Morisita-Horn index. The raw public data were reprocessed by TCRdb itself: fastp quality trimming at Q25, MiXCR clonotype calling, in-frame beta chains only. Each entry merges the rows of one CDR3 protein and shows their most common DNA and genes. It is TCRdb's table, rather than the study itself, that gives the V and J calls and clone size. Within this sample are 800,000 or so distinct CDR3 sequences, with more than 30% of them counted one time only. 7.5% to 9.5% of the sample goes to the ten largest clones.

The investigation overall reported the following: Sample size was not statistically predetermined, and blinding of investigators to group allocation was not performed. In validation, the model predicted progression to ophthalmopathy with approximately 71% sensitivity and less than 75% specificity, a median of 6.5 months before onset. Most expanded thyroid clonotypes (frequency above 0.001) were also found in blood, which suggests that blood repertoires may mirror thyroid immune responses. In cross-validation, a model built on a 13 V-J signature told ophthalmopathy apart from stable hyperthyroidism with approximately 90% sensitivity and around 84% specificity, and in testing the same model reached 80%/75%.

Graves' hyperthyroidism was defined as stable when no progression to ophthalmopathy occurred over 18 months of follow-up. The hyperthyroidism patients were between 18 and 65 years old and newly diagnosed, with a disease duration of less than 2 months. Patients with uncontrolled infections, other autoimmune diseases, pregnancy or lactation were excluded. Diagnoses were based on clinical symptoms, serum thyroxine and TRAb, thyroid ultrasound and orbital computed tomography. Ficoll-Paque density gradient centrifugation was used to isolate PBMCs from 9.5 to 10 ml of fresh peripheral blood. Total RNA was extracted with Trizol reagent, and quality was checked on an Agilent 2100 Bioanalyzer.

This receptor was identified in a young man with Graves' hyperthyroidism. This chain is built from TRBV10-3 and TRBJ2-5; a tentative D match to TRBD2 spans 6 bases. Sequencing input: blood. The CDR3 sequence is CAISDAGQTNQPQYF. The DNA reads TGTGCCATCAGTGACGCGGGGCAGACAAATCAGCCCCAGTACTTC.